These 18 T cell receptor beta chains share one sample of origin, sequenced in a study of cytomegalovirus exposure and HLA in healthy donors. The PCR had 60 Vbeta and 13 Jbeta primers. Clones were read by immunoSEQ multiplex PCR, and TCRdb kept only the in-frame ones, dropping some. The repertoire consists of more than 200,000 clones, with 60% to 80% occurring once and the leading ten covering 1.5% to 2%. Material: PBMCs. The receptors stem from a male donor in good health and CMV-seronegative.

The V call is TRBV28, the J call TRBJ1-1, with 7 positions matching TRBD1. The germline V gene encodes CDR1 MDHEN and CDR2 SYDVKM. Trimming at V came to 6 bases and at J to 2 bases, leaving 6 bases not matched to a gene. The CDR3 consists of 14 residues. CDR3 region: CASSPGTANTEAFF. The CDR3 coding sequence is TGTGCCAGCAGCCCCGGGACAGCAAACACTGAAGCTTTCTTT.

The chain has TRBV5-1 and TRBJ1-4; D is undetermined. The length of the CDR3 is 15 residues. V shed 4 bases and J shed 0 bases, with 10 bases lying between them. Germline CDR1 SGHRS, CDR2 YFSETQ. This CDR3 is CASSGPSSTNEKLFF. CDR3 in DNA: TGCGCCAGCAGCGGGCCCTCATCAACTAATGAAAAACTGTTTTTT. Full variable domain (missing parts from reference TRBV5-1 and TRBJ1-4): KAGVTQTPRYLIKTRGQQVTLSCSPISGHRSVSWYQQTPGQGLQFLFEYFSETQRNKGNFPGRFSGRQFSNSRSEMNVSTLELGDSALYLCASSGPSSTNEKLFFGSGTQLSVL.

Here the CDR3 DNA reads TGTGCCTGGATCCCCCCCGGACTAGCGGGATACGAGCAGTACTTC. This gives the protein CAWIPPGLAGYEQYF. V usage is TRBV30 and J usage is TRBJ2-7; TRBD2 matches 12 bases. CDR1 GTSNPN and CDR2 SVGIG come from the germline V gene (reference sequence). CDR3 length: 15 amino acids. Germline trimming cut 4 bases from V and 4 bases from J; bases unmatched to any gene: 8.

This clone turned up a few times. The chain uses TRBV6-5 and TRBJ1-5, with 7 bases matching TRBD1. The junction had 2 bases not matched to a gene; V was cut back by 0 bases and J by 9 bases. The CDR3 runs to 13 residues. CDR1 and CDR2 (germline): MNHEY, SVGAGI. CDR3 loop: CASSYSQGGPQHF. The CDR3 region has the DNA TGTGCCAGCAGTTACTCCCAGGGGGGGCCCCAGCATTTT.

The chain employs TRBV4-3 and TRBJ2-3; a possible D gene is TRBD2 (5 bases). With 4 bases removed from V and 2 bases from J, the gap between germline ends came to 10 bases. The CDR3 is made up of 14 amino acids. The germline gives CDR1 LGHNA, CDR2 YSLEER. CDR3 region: CASSLGLVTDTQYF. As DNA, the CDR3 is TGCGCCAGCAGCCTCGGACTCGTCACAGATACGCAGTATTTT.

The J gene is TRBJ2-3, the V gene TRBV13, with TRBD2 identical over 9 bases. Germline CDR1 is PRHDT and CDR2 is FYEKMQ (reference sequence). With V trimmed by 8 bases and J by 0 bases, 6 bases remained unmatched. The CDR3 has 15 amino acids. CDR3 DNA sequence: TGTGCCAGCTTGGGGCGGGAGGGAAGCACAGATACGCAGTATTTT. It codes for CASLGREGSTDTQYF.

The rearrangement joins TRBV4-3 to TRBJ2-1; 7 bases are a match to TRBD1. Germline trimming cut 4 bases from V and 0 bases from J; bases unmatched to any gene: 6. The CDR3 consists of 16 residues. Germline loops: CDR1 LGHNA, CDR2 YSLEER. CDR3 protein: CASSRLTGLSYNEQFF. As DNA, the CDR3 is TGCGCCAGCAGCCGCCTGACAGGGCTCTCCTACAATGAGCAGTTCTTC.

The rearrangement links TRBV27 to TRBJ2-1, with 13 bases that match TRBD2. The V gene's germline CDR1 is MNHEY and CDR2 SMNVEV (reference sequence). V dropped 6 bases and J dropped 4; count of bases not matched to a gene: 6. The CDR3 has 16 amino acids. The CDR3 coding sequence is TGTGCCAGCAGGAAGGGGACTAGCGGGAATTACAATGAGCAGTTCTTC. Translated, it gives CASRKGTSGNYNEQFF.

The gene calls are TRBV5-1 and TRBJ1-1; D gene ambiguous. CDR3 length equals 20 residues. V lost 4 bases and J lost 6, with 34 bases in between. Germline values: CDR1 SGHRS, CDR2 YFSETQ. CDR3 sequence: CASSAALYREFPLLYAEAFF. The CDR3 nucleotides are TGCGCCAGCAGCGCTGCGTTATACCGGGAATTCCCTCTACTCTATGCTGAAGCTTTCTTT.

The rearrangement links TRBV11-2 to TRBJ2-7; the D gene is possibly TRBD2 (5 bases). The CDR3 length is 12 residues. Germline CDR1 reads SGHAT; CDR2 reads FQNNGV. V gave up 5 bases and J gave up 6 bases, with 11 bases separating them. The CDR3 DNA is TGTGCCAGCAGCCTTAATAGCGCCGAGCAGTACTTC. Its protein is CASSLNSAEQYF.

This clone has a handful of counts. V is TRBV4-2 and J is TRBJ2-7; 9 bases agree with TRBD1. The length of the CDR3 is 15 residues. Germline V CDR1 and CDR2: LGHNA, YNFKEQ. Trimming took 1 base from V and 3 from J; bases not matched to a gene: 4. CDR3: CASSQVGTGNYEQYF. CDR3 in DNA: TGTGCCAGCAGCCAAGTGGGGACAGGGAACTACGAGCAGTACTTC.

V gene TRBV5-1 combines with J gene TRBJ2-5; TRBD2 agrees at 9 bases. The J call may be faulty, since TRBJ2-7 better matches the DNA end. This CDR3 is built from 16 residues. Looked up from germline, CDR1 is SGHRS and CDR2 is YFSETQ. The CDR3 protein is CASREGAGGLRYEQYF. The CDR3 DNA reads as TGCGCCAGCAGGGAAGGGGCGGGGGGGCTGCGGTACGAGCAGTACTTC.

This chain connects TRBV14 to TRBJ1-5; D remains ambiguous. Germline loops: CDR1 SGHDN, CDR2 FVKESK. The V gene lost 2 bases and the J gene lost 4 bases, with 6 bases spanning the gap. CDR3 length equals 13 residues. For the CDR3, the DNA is TGTGCCAGCAGCCAAAACTGGAATCAGCCCCAGCATTTT. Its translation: CASSQNWNQPQHF.

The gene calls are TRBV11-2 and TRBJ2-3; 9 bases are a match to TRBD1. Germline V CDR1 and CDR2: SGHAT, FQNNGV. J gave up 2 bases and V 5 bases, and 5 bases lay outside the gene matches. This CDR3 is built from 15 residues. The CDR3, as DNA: TGTGCCAGCAGCCCCGGGACAGGGATCACAGATACGCAGTATTTT. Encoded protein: CASSPGTGITDTQYF.

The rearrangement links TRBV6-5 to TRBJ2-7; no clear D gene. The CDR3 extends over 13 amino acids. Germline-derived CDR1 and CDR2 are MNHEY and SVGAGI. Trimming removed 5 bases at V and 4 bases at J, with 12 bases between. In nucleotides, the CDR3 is TGTGCCAGCAGTGATGACACGGCATACGAGCAGTACTTC. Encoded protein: CASSDDTAYEQYF.

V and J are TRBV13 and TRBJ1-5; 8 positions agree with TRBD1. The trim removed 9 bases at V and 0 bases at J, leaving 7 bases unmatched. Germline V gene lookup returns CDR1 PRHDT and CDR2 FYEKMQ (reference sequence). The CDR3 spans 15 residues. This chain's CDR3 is CARPGQALSNQPQHF. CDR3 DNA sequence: TGTGCCAGACCGGGACAGGCACTTAGCAATCAGCCCCAGCATTTT.

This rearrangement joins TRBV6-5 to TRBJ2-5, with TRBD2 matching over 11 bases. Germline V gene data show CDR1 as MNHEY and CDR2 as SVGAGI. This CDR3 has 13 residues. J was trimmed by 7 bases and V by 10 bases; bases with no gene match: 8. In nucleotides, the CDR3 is TGTGCCATCTCAACTAGCGGGAGTGCGACCCAGTACTTC. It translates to CAISTSGSATQYF.

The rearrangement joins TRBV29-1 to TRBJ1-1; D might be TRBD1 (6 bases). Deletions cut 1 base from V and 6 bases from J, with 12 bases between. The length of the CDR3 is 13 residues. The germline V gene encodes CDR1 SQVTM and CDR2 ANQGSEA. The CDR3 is CSVEAAGDAEAFF. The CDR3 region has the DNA TGCAGCGTTGAAGCCGCAGGGGACGCTGAAGCTTTCTTT. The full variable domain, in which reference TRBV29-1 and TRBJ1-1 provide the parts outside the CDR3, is SAVISQKPSRDICQRGTSLTIQCQVDSQVTMMFWYRQQPGQSLTLIATANQGSEATYESGFVIDKFPISRPNLTFSTLTVSNMSPEDSSIYLCSVEAAGDAEAFFGQGTRLTVV.